This TCR beta chain derives from a study of blood T cell repertoires in COVID-19. Study details: The samples span acute and convalescent COVID-19 from the United States, Italy and Spain. PBMCs, B-cell-depleted T cells, or T cells provided the cDNA or gDNA that made up the material.

Enrollment of patients from Seattle took place during active infection, with longitudinal follow-up. Authors' analysis steps: It was from reference gene primer amplification that nucleated cell counts were estimated. Some clones are missing from TCRdb's copy, which holds only in-frame ones; the method was immunoSEQ multiplex PCR. That table gives V, J and clone size, and the DNA gave D and trimming. The sample contains hundreds of thousands of clones, roughly 91% of which appear only once. Germline CDR1 reads SGDLS; CDR2 reads YYNGEE. The CDR3 consists of 12 residues. Trimming stripped 4 bases from V and 7 bases from J, with 8 bases between.

This TCR was recovered from a woman between 45 and 60 years old with COVID-19, enrolled during active disease. This rearrangement joins TRBV9 to TRBJ1-4; no reliable D call. Sequenced: peripheral blood. The CDR3 spells CASSTGSEKLFF. As DNA, the CDR3 is TGTGCCAGCAGCACTGGGAGTGAAAAACTGTTTTTT.